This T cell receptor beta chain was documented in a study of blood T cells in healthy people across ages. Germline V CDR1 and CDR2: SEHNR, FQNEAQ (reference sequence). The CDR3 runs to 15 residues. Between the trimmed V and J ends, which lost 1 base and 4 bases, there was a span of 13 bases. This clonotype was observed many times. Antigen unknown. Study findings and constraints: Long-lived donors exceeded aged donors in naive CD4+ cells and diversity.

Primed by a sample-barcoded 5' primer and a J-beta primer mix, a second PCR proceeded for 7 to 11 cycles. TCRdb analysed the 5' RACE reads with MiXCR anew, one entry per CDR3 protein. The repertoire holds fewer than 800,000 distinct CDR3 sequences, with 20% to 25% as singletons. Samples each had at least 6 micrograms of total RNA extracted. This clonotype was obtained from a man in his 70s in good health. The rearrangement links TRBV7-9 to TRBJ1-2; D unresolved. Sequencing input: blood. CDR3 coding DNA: TGTGCCAGCAGCTTAGAGACAAAGTCTAGCTATGGCTACACCTTC. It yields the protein CASSLETKSSYGYTF.